This passage covers 17 T cell receptor beta chains from one sample sequenced in a study of blood T cell repertoires in COVID-19. Clones were sequenced by immunoSEQ multiplex PCR, and TCRdb holds only the in-frame ones, with some missing. Of approximately 290,000 clones in the sample, over 75% were seen once. Sequencing was performed on peripheral blood. The origin of the receptors is a human donor with COVID-19, enrolled during active disease. The donor label of this sample is uncertain.

The V gene is TRBV28, the J gene TRBJ1-5; perhaps TRBD1 as D (6 bases). The CDR3 contains 14 residues. V lost 2 bases and J 6 bases, leaving 11 bases between the germline ends. The germline V gene encodes CDR1 MDHEN and CDR2 SYDVKM. The CDR3 nucleotides read TGTGCCAGCAGTTTAAACAGGGCCGGTCAGCCCCAGCATTTT. Protein sequence: CASSLNRAGQPQHF.

The V gene is TRBV4-2, the J gene TRBJ2-1; D not resolved. The CDR3 covers 17 residues. Germline CDR1 reads LGHNA; CDR2 reads YNFKEQ. Deletions cut 1 base from V and 1 base from J, with 14 bases between. The CDR3 region is CASSQGIDTLSYNEQFF. The DNA of the CDR3 is TGTGCCAGCAGCCAAGGGATAGACACCCTATCCTACAATGAGCAGTTCTTC.

This chain uses TRBV9 with TRBJ2-1; no clear D. Trimming pared 0 bases from V and 3 bases from J, leaving 7 bases between. Germline V lookup: CDR1 SGDLS, CDR2 YYNGEE. The CDR3 covers 14 residues. CDR3: CASSVGGFYNEQFF. The CDR3 region has the DNA TGTGCCAGCAGCGTAGGCGGATTCTACAATGAGCAGTTCTTC.

This chain connects TRBV9 to TRBJ2-5; 7 bases align to TRBD2. Germline V CDR1 and CDR2: SGDLS, YYNGEE. V was clipped by 0 bases and J by 3 bases; unmatched bases: 8. CDR3 length: 16 residues. The CDR3 sequence is CASSVEDGRSEETQYF. CDR3 DNA: TGTGCCAGCAGCGTAGAAGACGGGAGGAGCGAAGAGACCCAGTACTTC.

CDR3: CASSATNNRGRETQYF. CDR3 bases: TGTGCCAGCAGCGCCACCAACAACAGGGGACGGGAGACCCAGTACTTC. The rearrangement joins TRBV9 to TRBJ2-5; 7 bases align to TRBD1. V lost 3 bases, J lost 5 bases, and 13 bases stayed unmatched. The CDR3 loop spans 16 amino acids. The germline V gene encodes CDR1 SGDLS and CDR2 YYNGEE.

The gene calls are TRBV5-1 and TRBJ2-5, with 8 nucleotides matching TRBD1. The CDR3 has 15 residues. CDR1 and CDR2 from the germline V gene are SGHRS and YFSETQ. V gave up 0 bases and J gave up 4 bases; unmatched junction bases: 5. The CDR3 region has the DNA TGCGCCAGCAGCTTGGGGCAGGGGGCGAGAGAGACCCAGTACTTC. Amino acid sequence: CASSLGQGARETQYF.

The chain is built from TRBV11-3 and TRBJ2-1; D is perhaps TRBD2 (7 bases). V lost 5 bases and J lost 4, with 15 bases in between. The CDR3 length is 15 residues. Per the germline V gene, CDR1 is SGHNT and CDR2 is YENEEA. The CDR3 reads CASSGPGGGYNEQFF. CDR3 nucleotides: TGTGCCAGCAGCGGTCCGGGGGGCGGTTACAATGAGCAGTTCTTC.

This clone was observed once. V usage is TRBV5-1 and J usage is TRBJ2-5; D perhaps matches TRBD2 (6 bases). This CDR3 comprises 15 residues. Germline values: CDR1 SGHRS, CDR2 YFSETQ. The ends were cut back, 1 base at V and 5 bases at J, with 15 bases in the middle. CDR3 amino acids: CASSLMDQAGETQYF. DNA for the CDR3: TGCGCCAGCAGCTTGATGGACCAGGCGGGGGAGACCCAGTACTTC. Variable domain in full (rest from reference TRBV5-1 and TRBJ2-5): KAGVTQTPRYLIKTRGQQVTLSCSPISGHRSVSWYQQTPGQGLQFLFEYFSETQRNKGNFPGRFSGRQFSNSRSEMNVSTLELGDSALYLCASSLMDQAGETQYFGPGTRLLVL.

The V and J genes are TRBV24-1 and TRBJ1-4; 7 positions match TRBD1. Germline CDR1 reads KGHDR; CDR2 reads SFDVKD. The CDR3 is made up of 16 amino acids. The junction had 6 bases not matched to a gene; V was cut back by 3 bases and J by 3 bases. Here the CDR3 reads CATSDPRTGPNEKLFF. The DNA for the CDR3 is TGTGCCACCAGTGATCCCCGGACAGGTCCTAATGAAAAACTGTTTTTT.

The sample holds a few counts of this clone. The V gene is TRBV18, the J gene TRBJ1-5, with D possibly being TRBD1 (6 bases). The CDR3 covers 15 residues. V lost 3 bases and J lost 8, with 17 bases in between. Germline V gene lookup returns CDR1 KGHSH and CDR2 LQKENI. The CDR3 reads CASSPGEDREKPQHF. The CDR3 DNA sequence: TGTGCCAGCTCACCCGGAGAGGACAGAGAGAAGCCCCAGCATTTT.

This clone was counted a single time. This rearrangement joins TRBV18 to TRBJ2-7; D is possibly TRBD2 (5 bases). The CDR3 totals 13 residues. The germline V and J ends were trimmed by 2 bases and 3 bases, with 8 bases remaining between them. CDR1 and CDR2 (germline): KGHSH, LQKENI. The CDR3 nucleotides are TGTGCCAGCTCACCAGACGGGAACTACGAGCAGTACTTC. It yields the protein CASSPDGNYEQYF. Based on the CDR3 plus reference TRBV18 and TRBJ2-7, the full variable domain is NAGVMQNPRHLVRRRGQEARLRCSPMKGHSHVYWYRQLPEEGLKFMVYLQKENIIDESGMPKERFSAEFPKEGPSILRIQQVVRGDSAAYFCASSPDGNYEQYFGPGTRLTVT.

The chain joins TRBV19 to TRBJ1-1, with TRBD1 as a possible D gene (6 bases). The CDR3 covers 12 residues. Per germline, CDR1 LNHDA and CDR2 SQIVND (reference sequence). The V end lost 9 bases, the J end lost 11 bases, and 19 bases lay between the germline ends. This CDR3 reads CASRHMQGFAFF. The CDR3 coding sequence is TGTGCCAGCCGCCACATGCAGGGGTTCGCTTTCTTT.

This chain links TRBV11-2 with TRBJ2-3, with 11 bases lining up with TRBD2. Per germline, CDR1 SGHAT and CDR2 FQNNGV. The CDR3 contains 16 residues. The V gene end was trimmed by 3 bases and the J gene end by 1 base; junction bases not matched to a gene: 3. The CDR3 DNA reads as TGTGCCAGCAGCTTTAGCGGGAGGGTTCGCACAGATACGCAGTATTTT. Translation: CASSFSGRVRTDTQYF.

V and J are TRBV29-1 and TRBJ2-3; D gene uncertain. In germline, CDR1 is SQVTM, CDR2 ANQGSEA. The CDR3 covers 14 residues. V lost 3 bases, J lost 0 bases, and 10 bases lay in between. The CDR3 protein is CSVESVSSTDTQYF. The CDR3 DNA reads as TGCAGCGTTGAGTCCGTGAGTAGCACAGATACGCAGTATTTT.

The chain links TRBV18 to TRBJ1-1, with 7 positions matching TRBD1. After removal of 3 bases from V and 6 bases from J, the junction contained 10 bases not matched to a gene. Germline CDR1 and CDR2: KGHSH and LQKENI. This CDR3 is 15 amino acids long. CDR3 coding DNA: TGTGCCAGCTCACCTCCTACAGGGGTTGGGGCTGAAGCTTTCTTT. This translates into CASSPPTGVGAEAFF.

The chain is built from TRBV18 and TRBJ2-3; 7 positions agree with TRBD1. CDR1 is KGHSH, CDR2 LQKENI, per germline. V dropped 2 bases and J dropped 6; count of bases not matched to a gene: 20. This CDR3 has 19 residues. CDR3 sequence (DNA): TGTGCCAGCTCACCAAGTAGCCCTCGACAGGGTCGCTTCCGGGATACGCAGTATTTT. Translation gives CASSPSSPRQGRFRDTQYF.

V usage is TRBV28 and J usage is TRBJ1-2, with D perhaps TRBD1 (5 bases). The germline V gene encodes CDR1 MDHEN and CDR2 SYDVKM. This CDR3 spans 14 amino acids. Between the trimmed V and J ends, which lost 2 bases and 2 bases, there was a span of 9 bases. The CDR3 DNA is TGTGCCAGCAGTTTAGATGACAGAAACTATGGCTACACCTTC. Translation: CASSLDDRNYGYTF.